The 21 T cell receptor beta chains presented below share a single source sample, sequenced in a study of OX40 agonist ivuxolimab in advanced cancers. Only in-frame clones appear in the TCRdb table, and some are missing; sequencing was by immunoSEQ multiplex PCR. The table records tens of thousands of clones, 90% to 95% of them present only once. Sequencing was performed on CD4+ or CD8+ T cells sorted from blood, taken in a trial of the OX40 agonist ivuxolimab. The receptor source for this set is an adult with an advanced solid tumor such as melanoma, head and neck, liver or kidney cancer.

The CDR3 DNA sequence: TGTGCCAGCAGCACGGGAGAAGGGGTTTATAGCAATCAGCCCCAGCATTTT. Residues: CASSTGEGVYSNQPQHF. The V and J genes are TRBV7-8 and TRBJ1-5; a weak D match, TRBD1 (5 bases). Between the trimmed V and J ends, which lost 5 bases and 0 bases, there was a span of 17 bases. Germline CDR1 is SGHVS and CDR2 is FQNEAQ. The CDR3 totals 17 residues.

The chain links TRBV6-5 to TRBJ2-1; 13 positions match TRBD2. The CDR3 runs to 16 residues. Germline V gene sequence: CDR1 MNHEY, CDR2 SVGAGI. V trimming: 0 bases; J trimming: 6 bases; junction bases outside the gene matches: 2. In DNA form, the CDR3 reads TGTGCCAGCAGTTACTCGGGACTAGCGGGATTCAATGAGCAGTTCTTC. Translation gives CASSYSGLAGFNEQFF.

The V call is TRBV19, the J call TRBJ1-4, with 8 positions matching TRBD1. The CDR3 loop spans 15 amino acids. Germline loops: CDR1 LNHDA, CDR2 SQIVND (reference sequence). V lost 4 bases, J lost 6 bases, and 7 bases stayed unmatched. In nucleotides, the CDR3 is TGTGCCAGTAGTAGCTCCGGGACAGGTGATGAAAAACTGTTTTTT. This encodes CASSSSGTGDEKLFF.

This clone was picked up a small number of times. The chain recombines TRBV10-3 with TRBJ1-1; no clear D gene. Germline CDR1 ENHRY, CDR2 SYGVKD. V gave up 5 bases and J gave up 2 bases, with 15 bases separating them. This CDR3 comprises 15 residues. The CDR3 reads CAISNVQSINTEAFF. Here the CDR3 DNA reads TGTGCCATCAGTAATGTACAGAGCATTAACACTGAAGCTTTCTTT.

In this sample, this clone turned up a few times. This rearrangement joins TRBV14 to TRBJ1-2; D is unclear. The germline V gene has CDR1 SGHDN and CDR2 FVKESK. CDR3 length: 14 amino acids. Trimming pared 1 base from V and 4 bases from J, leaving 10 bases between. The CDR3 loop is CASSQGSESYGYTF. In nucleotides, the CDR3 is TGTGCCAGCAGCCAAGGGTCCGAATCCTATGGCTACACCTTC.

The CDR3 loop reads CASGRHSNTEAFF. The CDR3 nucleotides read TGTGCCAGCGGAAGACACTCGAACACTGAAGCTTTCTTT. V is TRBV19 and J is TRBJ1-1; no clear D gene. The V gene's germline CDR1 is LNHDA and CDR2 SQIVND (reference sequence). The CDR3 has 13 residues. The V gene lost 9 bases and the J gene lost 1 base, with 12 bases spanning the gap.

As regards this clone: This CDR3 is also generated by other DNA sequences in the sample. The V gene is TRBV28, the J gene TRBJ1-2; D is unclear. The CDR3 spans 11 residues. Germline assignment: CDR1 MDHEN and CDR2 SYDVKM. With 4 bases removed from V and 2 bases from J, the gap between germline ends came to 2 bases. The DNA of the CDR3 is TGTGCCAGCAGTTCGAACTATGGCTACACCTTC. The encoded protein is CASSSNYGYTF.

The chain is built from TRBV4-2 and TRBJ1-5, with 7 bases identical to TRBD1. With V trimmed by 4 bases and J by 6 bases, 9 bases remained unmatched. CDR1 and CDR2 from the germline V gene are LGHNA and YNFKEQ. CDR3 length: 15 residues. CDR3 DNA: TGTGCCAGCAGCCCAGACAGGGCTCGAGGTCAGCCCCAGCATTTT. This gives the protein CASSPDRARGQPQHF.

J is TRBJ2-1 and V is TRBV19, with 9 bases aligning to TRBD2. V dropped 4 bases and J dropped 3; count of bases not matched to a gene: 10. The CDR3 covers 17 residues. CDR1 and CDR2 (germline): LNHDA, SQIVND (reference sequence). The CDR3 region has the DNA TGTGCCAGTAGTACAACCCGGGGGACTAGCAGCTACAATGAGCAGTTCTTC. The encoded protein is CASSTTRGTSSYNEQFF.

The CDR3 coding sequence is TGTGCCAGTACCCCCGGGACTTGGAATGAGCAGTTCTTC. Translating it yields CASTPGTWNEQFF. V gene TRBV6-5 combines with J gene TRBJ2-1; TRBD2 might be the D (6 bases). The CDR3 runs 13 residues. Trimming removed 9 bases from V and 7 bases from J, with 16 bases in between. Looked up from germline, CDR1 is MNHEY and CDR2 is SVGAGI.

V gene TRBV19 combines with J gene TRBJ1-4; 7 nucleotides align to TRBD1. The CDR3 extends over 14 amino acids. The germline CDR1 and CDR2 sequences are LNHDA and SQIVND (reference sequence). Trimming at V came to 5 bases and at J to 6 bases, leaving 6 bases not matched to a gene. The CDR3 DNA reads TGTGCCAGTAGTGGCAGACAGGGTGATGAAAAACTGTTTTTT. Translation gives CASSGRQGDEKLFF.

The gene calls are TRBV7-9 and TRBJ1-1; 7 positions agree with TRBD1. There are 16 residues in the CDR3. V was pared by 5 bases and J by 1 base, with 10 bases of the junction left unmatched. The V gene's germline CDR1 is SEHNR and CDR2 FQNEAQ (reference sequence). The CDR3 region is CASSPKTGSANTEAFF. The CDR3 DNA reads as TGTGCCAGCAGCCCAAAGACAGGGTCGGCGAACACTGAAGCTTTCTTT.

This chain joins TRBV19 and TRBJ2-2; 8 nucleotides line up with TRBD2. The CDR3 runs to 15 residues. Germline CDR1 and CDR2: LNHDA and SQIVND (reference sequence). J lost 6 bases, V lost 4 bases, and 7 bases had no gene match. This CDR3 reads CASSTGLGGAGELFF. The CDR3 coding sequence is TGTGCCAGTAGTACGGGACTAGGGGGGGCCGGGGAGCTGTTTTTT.

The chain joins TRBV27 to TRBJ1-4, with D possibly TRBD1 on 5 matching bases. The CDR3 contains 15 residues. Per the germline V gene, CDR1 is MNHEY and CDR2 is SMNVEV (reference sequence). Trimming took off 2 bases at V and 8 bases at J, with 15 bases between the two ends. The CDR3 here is CASSLGRGSSEKLFF. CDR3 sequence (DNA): TGTGCCAGCAGTTTAGGACGGGGGAGTTCGGAAAAACTGTTTTTT.

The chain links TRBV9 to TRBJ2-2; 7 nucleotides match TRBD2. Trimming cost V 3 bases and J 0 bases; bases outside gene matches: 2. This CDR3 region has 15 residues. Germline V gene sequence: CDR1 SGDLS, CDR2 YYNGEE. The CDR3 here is CASSEAGTNTGELFF. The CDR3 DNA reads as TGTGCCAGCAGCGAAGCGGGGACGAACACCGGGGAGCTGTTTTTT.

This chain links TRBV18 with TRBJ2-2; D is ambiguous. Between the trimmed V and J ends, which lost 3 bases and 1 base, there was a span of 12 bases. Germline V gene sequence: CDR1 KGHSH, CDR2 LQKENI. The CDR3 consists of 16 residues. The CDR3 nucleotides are TGTGCCAGCTCACCCAGTCTGCGACTGAACACCGGGGAGCTGTTTTTT. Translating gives CASSPSLRLNTGELFF.

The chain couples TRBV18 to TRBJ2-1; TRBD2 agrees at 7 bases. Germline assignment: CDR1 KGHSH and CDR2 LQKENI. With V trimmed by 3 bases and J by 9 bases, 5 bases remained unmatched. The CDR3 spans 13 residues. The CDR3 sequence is CASSPGGRAEQFF. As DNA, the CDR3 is TGTGCCAGCTCACCGGGAGGGAGGGCTGAGCAGTTCTTC.

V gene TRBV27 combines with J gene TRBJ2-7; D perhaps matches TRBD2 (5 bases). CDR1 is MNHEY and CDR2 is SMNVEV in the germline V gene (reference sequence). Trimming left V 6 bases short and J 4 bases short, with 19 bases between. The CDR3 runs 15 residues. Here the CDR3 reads CASRPREGYVYEQYF. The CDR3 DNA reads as TGTGCCAGCAGGCCCCGTGAGGGATACGTTTACGAGCAGTACTTC.

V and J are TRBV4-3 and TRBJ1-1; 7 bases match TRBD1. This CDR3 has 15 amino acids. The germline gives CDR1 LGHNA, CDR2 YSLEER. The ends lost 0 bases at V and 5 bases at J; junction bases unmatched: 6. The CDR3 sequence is CASSQDRGGRTEAFF. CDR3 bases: TGCGCCAGCAGCCAAGATAGAGGGGGCAGAACTGAAGCTTTCTTT.

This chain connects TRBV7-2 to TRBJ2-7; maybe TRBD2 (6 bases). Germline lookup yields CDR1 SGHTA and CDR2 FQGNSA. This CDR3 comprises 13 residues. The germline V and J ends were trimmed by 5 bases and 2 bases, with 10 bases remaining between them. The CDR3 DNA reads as TGTGCCAGCAGCCGGGACTTTACCTACGAGCAGTACTTC. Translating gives CASSRDFTYEQYF.

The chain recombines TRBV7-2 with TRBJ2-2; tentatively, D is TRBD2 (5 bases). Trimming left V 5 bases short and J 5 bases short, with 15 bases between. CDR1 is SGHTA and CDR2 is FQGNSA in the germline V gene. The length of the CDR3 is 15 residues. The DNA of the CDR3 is TGTGCCAGCAGCCGCGGAGCCGGCGGGACCGGGGAGCTGTTTTTT. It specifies CASSRGAGGTGELFF.